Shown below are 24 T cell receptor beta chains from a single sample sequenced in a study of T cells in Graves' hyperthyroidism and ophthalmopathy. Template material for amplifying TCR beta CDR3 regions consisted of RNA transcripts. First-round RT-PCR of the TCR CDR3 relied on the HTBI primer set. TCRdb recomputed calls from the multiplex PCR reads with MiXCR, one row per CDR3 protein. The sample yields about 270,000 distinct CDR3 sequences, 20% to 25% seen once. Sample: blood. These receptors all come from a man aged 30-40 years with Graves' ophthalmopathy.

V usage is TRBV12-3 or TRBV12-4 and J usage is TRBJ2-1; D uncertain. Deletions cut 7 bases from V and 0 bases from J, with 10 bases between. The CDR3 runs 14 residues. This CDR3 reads CASTAGGSYNEQFF. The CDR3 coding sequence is TGTGCCAGCACGGCAGGCGGCTCCTACAATGAGCAGTTCTTC.

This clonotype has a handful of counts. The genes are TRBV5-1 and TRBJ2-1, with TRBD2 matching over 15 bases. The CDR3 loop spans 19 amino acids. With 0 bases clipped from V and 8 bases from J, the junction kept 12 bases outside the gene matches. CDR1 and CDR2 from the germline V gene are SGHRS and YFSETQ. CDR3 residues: CASSLDSAGTSGRIDEQFF. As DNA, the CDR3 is TGCGCCAGCAGCTTGGATTCAGCCGGGACTAGCGGGAGGATCGATGAGCAGTTCTTC.

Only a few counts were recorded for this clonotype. CDR3 protein: CSGTIPTGSETQYF. CDR3 in DNA: TGCAGTGGCACCATACCGACAGGGTCGGAGACCCAGTACTTC. The chain recombines TRBV20-1 with TRBJ2-5; 7 bases are a match to TRBD1. The CDR3 is made up of 14 amino acids. Germline V gene lookup returns CDR1 DFQATT and CDR2 SNEGSKA (reference sequence). V lost 7 bases and J lost 5; bases outside the gene matches: 13.

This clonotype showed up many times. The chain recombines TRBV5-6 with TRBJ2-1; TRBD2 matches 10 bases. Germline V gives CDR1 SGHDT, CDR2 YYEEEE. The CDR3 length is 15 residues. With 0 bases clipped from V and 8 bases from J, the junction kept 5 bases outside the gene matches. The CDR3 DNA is TGTGCCAGCAGCTTGGAACTAGCGGGACGGGATGAGCAGTTCTTC. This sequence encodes CASSLELAGRDEQFF.

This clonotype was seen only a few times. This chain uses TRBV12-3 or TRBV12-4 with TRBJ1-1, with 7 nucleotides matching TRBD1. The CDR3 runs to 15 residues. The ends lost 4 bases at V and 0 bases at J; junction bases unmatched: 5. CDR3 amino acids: CASSSRTGMNTEAFF. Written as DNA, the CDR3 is TGTGCCAGCAGTTCGCGGACAGGTATGAACACTGAAGCTTTCTTT.

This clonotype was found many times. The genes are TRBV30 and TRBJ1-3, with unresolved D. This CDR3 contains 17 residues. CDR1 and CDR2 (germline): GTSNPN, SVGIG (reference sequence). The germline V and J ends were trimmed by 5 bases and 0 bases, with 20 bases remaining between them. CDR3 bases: TGTGCCTGGCGGAAGATGGTAGGGCAGAGCTCTGGAAACACCATATATTTT. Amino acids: CAWRKMVGQSSGNTIYF.

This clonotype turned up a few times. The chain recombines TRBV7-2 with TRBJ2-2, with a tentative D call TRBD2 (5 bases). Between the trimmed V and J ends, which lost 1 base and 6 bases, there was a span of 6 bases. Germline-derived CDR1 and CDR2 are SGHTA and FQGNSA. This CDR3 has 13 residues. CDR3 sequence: CASSLVRAGELFF. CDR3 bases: TGTGCCAGCAGCTTAGTGAGGGCCGGGGAGCTGTTTTTT.

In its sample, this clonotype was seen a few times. DNA of the CDR3: TGTGCCAGCCGTAGCGGGAGTTCCCAAGAGACCCAGTACTTC. This sequence encodes CASRSGSSQETQYF. The chain employs TRBV28 and TRBJ2-5; 9 bases line up with TRBD2. Germline values: CDR1 MDHEN, CDR2 SYDVKM. The CDR3 sequence is 14 residues long. Unmatched junction bases numbered 5, after V lost 8 bases and J lost 1 base.

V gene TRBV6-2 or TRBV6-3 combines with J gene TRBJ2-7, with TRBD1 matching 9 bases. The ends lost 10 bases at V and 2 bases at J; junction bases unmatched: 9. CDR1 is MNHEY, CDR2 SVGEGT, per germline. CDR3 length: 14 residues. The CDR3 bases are TGTGCCACCCTTACAGGGGGCTCAACCTACGAGCAGTACTTC. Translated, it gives CATLTGGSTYEQYF.

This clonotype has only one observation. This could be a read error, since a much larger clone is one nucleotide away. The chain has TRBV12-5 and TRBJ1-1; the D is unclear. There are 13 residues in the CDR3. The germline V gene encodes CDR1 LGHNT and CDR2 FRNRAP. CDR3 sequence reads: CVSGPVGYTEAFF. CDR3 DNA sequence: TGTGTTAGTGGTCCCGTCGGTTACACTGAAGCTTTCTTT.

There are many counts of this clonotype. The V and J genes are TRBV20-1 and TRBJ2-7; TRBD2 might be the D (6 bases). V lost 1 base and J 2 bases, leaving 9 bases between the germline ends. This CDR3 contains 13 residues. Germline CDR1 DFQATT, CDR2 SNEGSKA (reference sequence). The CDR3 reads CSARVADTYEQYF. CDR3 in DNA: TGCAGTGCTAGAGTAGCGGATACCTACGAGCAGTACTTC.

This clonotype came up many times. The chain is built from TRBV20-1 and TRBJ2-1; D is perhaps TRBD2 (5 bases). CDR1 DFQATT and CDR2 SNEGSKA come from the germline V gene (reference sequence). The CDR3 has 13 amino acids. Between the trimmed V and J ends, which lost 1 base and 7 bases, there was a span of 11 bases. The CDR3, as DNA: TGCAGTGCTAGAGTCCGGACTTTTAATGAGCAGTTCTTC. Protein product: CSARVRTFNEQFF.

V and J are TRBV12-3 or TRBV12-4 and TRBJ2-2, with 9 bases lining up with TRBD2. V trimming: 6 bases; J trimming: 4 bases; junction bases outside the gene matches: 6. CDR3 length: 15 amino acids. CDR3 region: CASRPGLAITGELFF. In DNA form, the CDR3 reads TGTGCCAGCAGGCCCGGACTAGCGATCACCGGGGAGCTGTTTTTT.

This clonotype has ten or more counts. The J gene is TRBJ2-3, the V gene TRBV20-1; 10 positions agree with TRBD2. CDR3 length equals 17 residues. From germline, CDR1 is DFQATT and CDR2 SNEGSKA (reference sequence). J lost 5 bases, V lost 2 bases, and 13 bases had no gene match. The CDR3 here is CSARTLPSGSFGDTQYF. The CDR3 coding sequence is TGCAGTGCTAGAACCCTCCCTAGCGGGAGCTTTGGAGATACGCAGTATTTT.

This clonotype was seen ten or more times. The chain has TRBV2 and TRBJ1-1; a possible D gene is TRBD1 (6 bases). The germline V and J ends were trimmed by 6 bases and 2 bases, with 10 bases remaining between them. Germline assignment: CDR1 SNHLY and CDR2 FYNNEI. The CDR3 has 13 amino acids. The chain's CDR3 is CASRLQGNTEAFF. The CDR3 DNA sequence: TGTGCCAGCAGATTACAGGGAAACACTGAAGCTTTCTTT.

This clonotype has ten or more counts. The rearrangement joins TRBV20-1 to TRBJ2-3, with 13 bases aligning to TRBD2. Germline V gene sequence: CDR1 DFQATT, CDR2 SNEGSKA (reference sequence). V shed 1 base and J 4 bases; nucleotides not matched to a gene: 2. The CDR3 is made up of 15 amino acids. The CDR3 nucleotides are TGCAGTGCTAGAGCAACTAGCGGGAGGGCAGATACGCAGTATTTT. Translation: CSARATSGRADTQYF.

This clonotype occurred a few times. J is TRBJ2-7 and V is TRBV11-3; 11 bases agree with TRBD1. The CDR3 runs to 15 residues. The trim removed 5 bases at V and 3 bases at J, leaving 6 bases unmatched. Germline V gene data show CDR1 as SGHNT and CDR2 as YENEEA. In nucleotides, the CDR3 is TGTGCCAGCAGCCCGACCGGGACAGGGGGCTACGAGCAGTACTTC. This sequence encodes CASSPTGTGGYEQYF.

CDR3 protein: CATSDSRTSGLYNEQFF. Written as DNA, the CDR3 is TGTGCCACCAGTGATTCTCGGACTAGCGGGCTTTACAATGAGCAGTTCTTC. This chain links TRBV24-1 with TRBJ2-1; 11 bases align to TRBD2. V was clipped by 2 bases and J by 4 bases; unmatched bases: 6. Germline CDR1 reads KGHDR; CDR2 reads SFDVKD. The CDR3 contains 17 residues.

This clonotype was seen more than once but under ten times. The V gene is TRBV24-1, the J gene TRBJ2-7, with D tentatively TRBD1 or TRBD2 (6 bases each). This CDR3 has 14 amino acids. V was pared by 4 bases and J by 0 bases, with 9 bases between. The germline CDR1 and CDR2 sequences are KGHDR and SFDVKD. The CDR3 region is CATSEGGPSYEQYF. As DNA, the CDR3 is TGTGCCACCAGTGAGGGGGGCCCCTCCTACGAGCAGTACTTC.

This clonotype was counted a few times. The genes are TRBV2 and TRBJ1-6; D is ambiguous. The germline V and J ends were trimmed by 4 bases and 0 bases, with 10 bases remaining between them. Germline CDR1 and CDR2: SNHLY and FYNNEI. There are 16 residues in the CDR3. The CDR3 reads CASSVRDSSYNSPLHF. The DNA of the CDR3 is TGTGCCAGCAGTGTACGGGATAGCTCCTATAATTCACCCCTCCACTTT.

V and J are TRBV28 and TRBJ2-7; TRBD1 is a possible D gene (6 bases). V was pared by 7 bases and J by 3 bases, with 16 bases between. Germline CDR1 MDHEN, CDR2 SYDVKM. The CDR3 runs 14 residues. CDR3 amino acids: CASTTRTADYEQYF. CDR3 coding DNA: TGTGCCAGCACTACCCGGACAGCAGACTACGAGCAGTACTTC.

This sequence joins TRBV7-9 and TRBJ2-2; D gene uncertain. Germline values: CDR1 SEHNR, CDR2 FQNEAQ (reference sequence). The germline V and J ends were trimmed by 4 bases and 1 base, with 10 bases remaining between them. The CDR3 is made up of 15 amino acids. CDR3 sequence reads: CASSSSALNTGELFF. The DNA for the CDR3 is TGTGCCAGCAGCTCCTCGGCCCTGAACACCGGGGAGCTGTTTTTT.

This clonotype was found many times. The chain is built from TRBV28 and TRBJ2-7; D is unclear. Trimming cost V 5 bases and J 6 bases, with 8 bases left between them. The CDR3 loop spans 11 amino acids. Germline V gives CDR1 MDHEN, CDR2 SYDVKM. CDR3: CASSPMGEQYF. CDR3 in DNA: TGTGCCAGCAGTCCGATGGGCGAGCAGTACTTC.

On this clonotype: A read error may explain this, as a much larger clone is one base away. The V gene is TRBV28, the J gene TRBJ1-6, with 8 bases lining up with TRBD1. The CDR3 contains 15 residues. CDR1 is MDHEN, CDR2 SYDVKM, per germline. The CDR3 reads CAGSSSGGGNSPLHF. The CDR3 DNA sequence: TGTGCCGGCAGTAGCTCAGGGGGCGGAAATTCACCCCTCCACTTT.